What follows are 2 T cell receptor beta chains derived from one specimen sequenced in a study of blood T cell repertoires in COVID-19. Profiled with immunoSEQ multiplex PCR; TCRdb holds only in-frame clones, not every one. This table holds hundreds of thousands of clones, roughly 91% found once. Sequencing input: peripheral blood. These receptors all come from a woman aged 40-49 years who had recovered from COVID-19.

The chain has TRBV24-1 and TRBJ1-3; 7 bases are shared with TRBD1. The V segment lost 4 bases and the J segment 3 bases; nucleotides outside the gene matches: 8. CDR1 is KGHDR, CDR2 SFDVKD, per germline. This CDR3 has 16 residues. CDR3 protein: CATSDPQGDGGNTIYF. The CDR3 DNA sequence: TGTGCCACCAGTGACCCCCAGGGGGACGGTGGAAACACCATATATTTT.

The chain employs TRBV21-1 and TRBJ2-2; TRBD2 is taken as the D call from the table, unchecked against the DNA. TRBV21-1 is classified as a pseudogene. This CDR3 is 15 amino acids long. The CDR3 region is CASSRGDAGTGELFF. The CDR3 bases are TGTGCCAGCAGCAGGGGGGACGCCGGCACCGGGGAGCTGTTTTTT.